The sequence of this TCR beta chain was determined in a study of blood T cell repertoires in COVID-19. For the study at large: Samples of COVID-19 (acute and convalescent) were obtained from the United States, Italy and Spain. T cells, B-cell-depleted T cells, or PBMCs provided the cDNA or gDNA that served as material.

As processed by the authors: Scientists estimated how many nucleated cells there were by amplifying reference gene primers. Generated by immunoSEQ multiplex PCR, the TCRdb table keeps only in-frame clones and is missing some. That table supplies the V and J calls and clone size; D and trimming were determined from the DNA. This repertoire shows 70,000 or so clones, about nine tenths found once; its top ten account for 11%. V lost 6 bases, J lost 13 bases, and 13 bases lay in between. The germline V gene encodes CDR1 SNHLY and CDR2 FYNNEI. The CDR3 runs to 11 residues. This clonotype was sampled from a man between 65 and 85 years old with active or convalescent COVID-19. Specimen: peripheral blood. V usage is TRBV2 and J usage is TRBJ2-1; no firm D call. CDR3 sequence reads: CASRGFDLQFF. DNA for the CDR3: TGTGCCAGCAGAGGTTTCGACTTACAGTTCTTC.